The clone carrying this TCR beta chain was seen more than once but under ten times. What it binds is not known. This entry is derived from a study of T cells in narcolepsy. Study context: Enrolled donors included narcolepsy type 1 or type 2 patients and healthy controls.

Study-wide results and limits: Autoreactive clonotypes reportedly recurred in blood of same and different patients, not controls.

Sequencing used immunoSEQ multiplex PCR; TCRdb keeps in-frame clones, though not all of them. The sample holds some 37,000 clones, roughly 88% seen once. This CDR3 has 14 residues. With 5 bases clipped from V and 4 bases from J, the junction kept 6 bases outside the gene matches. Germline V gene lookup returns CDR1 SQVTM and CDR2 ANQGSEA. The source of this sequence is a human donor with narcolepsy. V is TRBV29-1 and J is TRBJ1-1; 11 bases agree with TRBD1. Sequences were obtained from CD45RA- memory CD4+ T cells from PBMCs. CDR3 region: CSVYPGTGGTEAFF. The CDR3 nucleotides read TGCAGCGTTTACCCAGGGACAGGGGGCACTGAAGCTTTCTTT.